Sample share makes the clone carrying this T cell receptor beta chain medium-sized. The data originate from a study of breast tumors, draining lymph nodes, adjacent tissues. TCRdb re-analysed the multiplex PCR reads in MiXCR, keeping a single row per CDR3 protein. The sample contains 25,000 or so distinct CDR3 sequences, about 70% of which appear only once. This CDR3 comprises 16 residues. With 4 bases removed from V and 3 bases from J, the gap between germline ends came to 14 bases. CDR1 and CDR2 (germline): SGHRS, YFSETQ. Sequences were obtained from tumor-adjacent breast tissue. The rearrangement uses TRBV5-1 and TRBJ1-6; a possible D gene is TRBD1 (5 bases). The receptor was isolated from a female donor with breast cancer. Some clones in this sample may be carry-over from other donors' samples. This CDR3 is CASSTRTRDYNSPLHF. CDR3 in DNA: TGCGCCAGCAGCACTCGGACACGGGACTATAATTCACCCCTCCACTTT. Complete variable domain (other parts from reference TRBV5-1 and TRBJ1-6): KAGVTQTPRYLIKTRGQQVTLSCSPISGHRSVSWYQQTPGQGLQFLFEYFSETQRNKGNFPGRFSGRQFSNSRSEMNVSTLELGDSALYLCASSTRTRDYNSPLHFGNGTRLTVT.